One sample yielded the 16 T cell receptor beta chains listed below, sequenced in a study of OX40 agonist ivuxolimab in advanced cancers. The method was immunoSEQ multiplex PCR; TCRdb's version includes in-frame clones alone and lacks a portion of them. The repertoire holds about 22,000 clones, 70% to 85% seen once, with 30% to 40% in the top ten. The material was CD4+ or CD8+ T cells sorted from blood, obtained in a trial of the OX40 agonist ivuxolimab. All receptors derive from an adult with an advanced solid tumor such as melanoma, head and neck, liver or kidney cancer.

This clone was counted once. This sequence joins TRBV19 and TRBJ1-1, with a tentative D call TRBD1 (6 bases). Germline V gene data show CDR1 as LNHDA and CDR2 as SQIVND (reference sequence). Trimming stripped 7 bases from V and 1 base from J, with 19 bases between. There are 16 residues in the CDR3. CDR3 DNA sequence: TGTGCCAGTACTAACTTCATGACAGGTGCGAACACTGAAGCTTTCTTT. Translated, it gives CASTNFMTGANTEAFF.

The chain joins TRBV7-9 to TRBJ1-1, with 8 bases identical to TRBD1. Trimming cost V 0 bases and J 5 bases; bases outside gene matches: 8. The germline V gene has CDR1 SEHNR and CDR2 FQNEAQ (reference sequence). There are 16 residues in the CDR3. The DNA of the CDR3 is TGTGCCAGCAGCTTAGCGAGGCAGGGGGCGCGAACTGAAGCTTTCTTT. It codes for CASSLARQGARTEAFF.

V gene TRBV18 combines with J gene TRBJ1-5, with 8 nucleotides matching TRBD1. This CDR3 spans 13 amino acids. CDR1 is KGHSH and CDR2 is LQKENI in the germline V gene. The V segment lost 6 bases and the J segment 8 bases; nucleotides outside the gene matches: 6. The CDR3 coding sequence is TGTGCCAGCTCCGGCGACAGGGGAGAGCCCCAGCATTTT. Its translation is CASSGDRGEPQHF. Supplemented by reference TRBV18 and TRBJ1-5, the full variable domain reads NAGVMQNPRHLVRRRGQEARLRCSPMKGHSHVYWYRQLPEEGLKFMVYLQKENIIDESGMPKERFSAEFPKEGPSILRIQQVVRGDSAAYFCASSGDRGEPQHFGDGTRLSIL.

The rearrangement links TRBV25-1 to TRBJ2-3; D is possibly TRBD2 (7 bases). CDR1 and CDR2 (germline): MGHDK, SYGVNS. This CDR3 has 15 residues. Trimming cost V 5 bases and J 0 bases, with 12 bases left between them. CDR3 residues: CASSSRGGSTDTQYF. Written as DNA, the CDR3 is TGTGCCAGCAGTTCAAGGGGGGGTAGCACAGATACGCAGTATTTT. The full variable domain, in which reference TRBV25-1 and TRBJ2-3 provide the parts outside the CDR3, is EADIYQTPRYLVIGTGKKITLECSQTMGHDKMYWYQQDPGMELHLIHYSYGVNSTEKGDLSSESTVSRIRTEHFPLTLESARPSHTSQYLCASSSRGGSTDTQYFGPGTRLTVL.

This clone was seen once. The V gene is TRBV6-4, the J gene TRBJ2-1; 9 positions match TRBD2. J lost 7 bases, V lost 5 bases, and 12 bases had no gene match. This CDR3 spans 16 amino acids. CDR1 and CDR2 (germline): MRHNA, SNTAGT. For the CDR3, the DNA is TGTGCCAGCAGTCCCCAAGGGCTAGCGGGAAGTAATGAGCAGTTCTTC. Protein product: CASSPQGLAGSNEQFF.

This rearrangement joins TRBV7-2 to TRBJ2-2, with D possibly TRBD2 on 5 matching bases. The length of the CDR3 is 13 residues. The V gene's germline CDR1 is SGHTA and CDR2 FQGNSA. V lost 5 bases and J lost 6, with 10 bases in between. The CDR3 loop is CASSRPGAGELFF. The CDR3 DNA is TGTGCCAGCAGCCGGCCCGGGGCCGGGGAGCTGTTTTTT.

This clone appeared a few times. The chain combines TRBV6-5 with TRBJ2-7, with D unclear. The length of the CDR3 is 13 residues. V lost 8 bases to trimming and J lost 0 bases, with 11 bases between them. Germline V gene data show CDR1 as MNHEY and CDR2 as SVGAGI. The CDR3 here is CASGEQSSYEQYF. CDR3 DNA: TGTGCCAGCGGCGAGCAGAGCTCCTACGAGCAGTACTTC.

The chain recombines TRBV10-3 with TRBJ1-3; D might be TRBD1 (5 bases). Trimming removed 7 bases from V and 4 bases from J, with 11 bases in between. In germline, CDR1 is ENHRY, CDR2 SYGVKD. This CDR3 is built from 13 residues. This CDR3 reads CAITGTAGNTIYF. As DNA, the CDR3 is TGTGCCATCACCGGGACGGCCGGAAACACCATATATTTT.

The chain has TRBV6-1 and TRBJ2-1; TRBD2 matches 8 bases. The CDR3 has 14 amino acids. J gave up 0 bases and V 7 bases, and 2 bases lay outside the gene matches. The germline CDR1 and CDR2 sequences are MNHNS and SASEGT. The CDR3 DNA is TGTGCCAGCACTGCGGGGGGCTCCTACAATGAGCAGTTCTTC. As protein: CASTAGGSYNEQFF.

This rearrangement joins TRBV18 to TRBJ1-2; the D is unclear. Germline V gives CDR1 KGHSH, CDR2 LQKENI. The germline V and J ends were trimmed by 3 bases and 3 bases, with 20 bases remaining between them. CDR3 length equals 17 residues. DNA of the CDR3: TGTGCCAGCTCACCGCGAACCCTCAGTGGAAATGACTATGGCTACACCTTC. This codes for CASSPRTLSGNDYGYTF.

The chain uses TRBV10-3 and TRBJ1-1, with TRBD1 matching over 9 bases. J gave up 0 bases and V 2 bases, and 4 bases lay outside the gene matches. The CDR3 covers 16 residues. The germline V gene has CDR1 ENHRY and CDR2 SYGVKD. The CDR3 DNA sequence: TGTGCCATCAGTGAGCCTAGGGACAGGGTGAACACTGAAGCTTTCTTT. Encoded protein: CAISEPRDRVNTEAFF.

This chain joins TRBV11-2 and TRBJ1-4; 9 nucleotides match TRBD1. With 2 bases clipped from V and 6 bases from J, the junction kept 7 bases outside the gene matches. In germline, CDR1 is SGHAT, CDR2 FQNNGV. The CDR3 has 16 residues. The CDR3 DNA sequence: TGTGCCAGCAGCTTAACAGCCGGGACAGGGCATGAAAAACTGTTTTTT. Translation gives CASSLTAGTGHEKLFF.

The rearrangement uses TRBV19 and TRBJ1-3, with D maybe TRBD1 (6 bases). The CDR3 length is 15 residues. Per the germline V gene, CDR1 is LNHDA and CDR2 is SQIVND (reference sequence). Trimming pared 2 bases from V and 6 bases from J, leaving 14 bases between. CDR3 sequence: CASSINRDKENTIYF. The CDR3, as DNA: TGTGCCAGTAGTATAAACCGGGACAAGGAAAACACCATATATTTT.

The chain carries TRBV14 and TRBJ2-5; 7 positions match TRBD1. Germline CDR1 reads SGHDN; CDR2 reads FVKESK. The CDR3 length is 14 residues. Trimming took 1 base from V and 5 from J; bases not matched to a gene: 4. Here the CDR3 reads CASSQGQGWETQYF. In DNA, the CDR3 is TGTGCCAGCAGCCAAGGACAGGGATGGGAGACCCAGTACTTC. The full variable domain, with the rest looked up from reference TRBV14 and TRBJ2-5, is EAGVTQFPSHSVIEKGQTVTLRCDPISGHDNLYWYRRVMGKEIKFLLHFVKESKQDESGMPNNRFLAERTGGTYSTLKVQPAELEDSGVYFCASSQGQGWETQYFGPGTRLLVL.

The chain joins TRBV9 to TRBJ2-1; TRBD2 might be the D (5 bases). The ends were cut back, 0 bases at V and 9 bases at J, with 16 bases in the middle. CDR3 length: 15 residues. Germline values: CDR1 SGDLS, CDR2 YYNGEE. The CDR3 sequence: CASSVDPAASSEQFF. As DNA, the CDR3 is TGTGCCAGCAGCGTAGATCCAGCGGCGTCCTCTGAGCAGTTCTTC.

The chain links TRBV15 to TRBJ1-1, with D unresolved. V lost 0 bases and J lost 1, with 3 bases in between. Germline CDR1 is LNHNV and CDR2 is YYDKDF (reference sequence). This CDR3 is 13 amino acids long. Here the CDR3 reads CATSRDENTEAFF. CDR3 bases: TGTGCCACCAGCAGAGACGAGAACACTGAAGCTTTCTTT.